The clone carrying this TCR beta chain has more than one count but fewer than ten. The antigen is unknown. These data come from a study of OX40 agonist ivuxolimab in advanced cancers. Whole-study findings and limits: Fewer expanded clones were found on average in CD4+ than in CD8+ T cells. The CD4+ and CD8+ T cells in the blood had expanded clonally by week 6 at 0.1 to 3.0 mg/kg.

V was clipped by 3 bases and J by 3 bases; unmatched bases: 5. Germline values: CDR1 SGHRS, CDR2 YFSETQ. The CDR3 runs 15 residues. With autoimmune disease history or systemic immunosuppression, patients were excluded. Clones were read by immunoSEQ multiplex PCR, and TCRdb kept only the in-frame ones, dropping some. This sample has 50,000 to 70,000 clones; around 86% occur once, and the top ten carry roughly 1.2%. The receptor was isolated from an adult with an advanced solid tumor such as melanoma, head and neck, liver or kidney cancer. The chain couples TRBV5-1 to TRBJ2-5; 10 bases align to TRBD2. Specimen: CD4+ or CD8+ T cells sorted from blood, collected in a trial of the OX40 agonist ivuxolimab. The CDR3 sequence is CASSSLAGGEETQYF. In DNA, the CDR3 is TGCGCCAGCAGCTCGTTAGCGGGAGGAGAAGAGACCCAGTACTTC.